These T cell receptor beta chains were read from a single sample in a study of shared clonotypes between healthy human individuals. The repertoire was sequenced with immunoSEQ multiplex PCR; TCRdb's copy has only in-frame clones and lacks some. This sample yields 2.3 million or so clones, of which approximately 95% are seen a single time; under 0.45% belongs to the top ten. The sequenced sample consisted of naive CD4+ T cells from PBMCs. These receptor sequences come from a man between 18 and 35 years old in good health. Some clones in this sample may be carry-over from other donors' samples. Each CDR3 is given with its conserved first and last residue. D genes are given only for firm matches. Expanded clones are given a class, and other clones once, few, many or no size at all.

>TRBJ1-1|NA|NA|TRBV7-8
CASSQTWRREPNTEAFF
TGTGCCAGCAGCCAGACATGGCGCAGGGAGCCGAACACTGAAGCTTTCTTT
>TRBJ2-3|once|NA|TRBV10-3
CAISGFQGPSSTDTQYF
TGTGCCATCAGCGGATTTCAGGGGCCCTCTAGCACAGATACGCAGTATTTT
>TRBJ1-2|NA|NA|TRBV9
CASSVEMNRAYGYTF
TGTGCCAGCAGCGTAGAAATGAACAGAGCCTATGGCTACACCTTC
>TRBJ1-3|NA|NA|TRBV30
CAWTPGEDTIYF
TGTGCCTGGACCCCGGGGGAGGACACCATATATTTT
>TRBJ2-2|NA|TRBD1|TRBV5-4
CASSPGQGAYTGELFF
TGTGCCAGCAGTCCCGGACAGGGGGCTTACACCGGGGAGCTGTTTTTT
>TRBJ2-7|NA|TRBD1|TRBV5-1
CASARTGGNEQYF
TGCGCCAGCGCAAGGACAGGGGGCAACGAGCAGTACTTC
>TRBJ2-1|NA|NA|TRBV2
CASGVYNEQFF
TGTGCCAGCGGGGTCTACAATGAGCAGTTCTTC
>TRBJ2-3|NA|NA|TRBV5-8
CASSSVLRPQYF
TGTGCCAGCAGCTCCGTGCTCCGTCCGCAGTATTTT
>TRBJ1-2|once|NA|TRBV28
CASSLGRIGYTF
TGTGCCAGCAGCCTAGGGAGGATTGGCTACACCTTC
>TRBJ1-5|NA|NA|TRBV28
CASSNQLRGPSQPQHF
TGTGCCAGCAGTAATCAGCTGAGGGGACCCAGTCAGCCCCAGCATTTT
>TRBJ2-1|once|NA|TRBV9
CASSVEASSYNEQFF
TGTGCCAGCAGCGTAGAGGCTAGCTCGTACAATGAGCAGTTCTTC
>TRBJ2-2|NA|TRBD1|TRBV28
CASSRQGGTGELFF
TGTGCCAGCAGTCGACAGGGGGGTACCGGGGAGCTGTTTTTT
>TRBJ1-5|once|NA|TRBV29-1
CSVSGNGLQPQHF
TGCAGCGTCTCAGGTAACGGGTTGCAGCCCCAGCATTTT
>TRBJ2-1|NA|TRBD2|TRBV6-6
CASGHPSGSYNEQFF
TGTGCCAGCGGCCACCCCAGCGGGAGCTACAATGAGCAGTTCTTC
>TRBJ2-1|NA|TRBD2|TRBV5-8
CASSLRLARDEQFF
TGTGCCAGCAGCTTGAGACTAGCAAGGGATGAGCAGTTCTTC
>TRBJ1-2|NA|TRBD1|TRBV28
CASSPGDRYYGYTF
TGTGCCAGCAGCCCCGGGGACAGATACTATGGCTACACCTTC